This T cell receptor beta chain was recovered during a study of blood T cell repertoires in COVID-19. Background on the study: Samples came from the United States, Italy and Spain, spanning acute and convalescent COVID-19. Nucleic acid was either cDNA or gDNA, and it came from T cells, B-cell-depleted T cells, or PBMCs.

Sequenced by immunoSEQ multiplex PCR; TCRdb stores in-frame clones only, minus some. The sample yields 150,000 to 200,000 clones, more than 85% seen once. Recruited during active infection, patients (from Seattle) were subsequently followed longitudinally. This CDR3 has 16 amino acids. Germline V CDR1 and CDR2: SGHTS, YDEGEE. V lost 3 bases, J lost 0 bases, and 14 bases lay in between. The chain is built from TRBV5-8 and TRBJ2-3, with D maybe TRBD1 (6 bases). The sequence was obtained from a woman in her sixties or seventies with COVID-19, enrolled during active disease. Sequencing was carried out using peripheral blood. The CDR3 reads CASSWTGTRSTDTQYF. The CDR3 DNA reads TGTGCCAGCAGCTGGACCGGGACAAGGAGCACAGATACGCAGTATTTT.